Following are 2 T cell receptor beta chains from one sample sequenced in a study of cytomegalovirus exposure and HLA in healthy donors. Both 60 Vbeta primers and 13 Jbeta primers went into the PCR. The table came from immunoSEQ multiplex PCR; TCRdb's copy has only in-frame clones and leaves some out. Of about 80,000 clones in the sample, 60% to 80% were seen once. Input material: PBMCs. Every receptor here comes from a woman aged 35 to 49 in good health and CMV-seronegative.

The J gene is TRBJ1-1, the V gene TRBV20-1; 7 bases align to TRBD1. This CDR3 is 11 amino acids long. Germline values: CDR1 DFQATT, CDR2 SNEGSKA (reference sequence). Germline trimming cut 3 bases from V and 10 bases from J; bases unmatched to any gene: 5. Written as DNA, the CDR3 is TGCAGTGCTAGGACTACAGGGGTAGCTTTCTTT. Protein: CSARTTGVAFF.

This sequence joins TRBV16 and TRBJ1-2, with 8 nucleotides matching TRBD1. The CDR3 totals 13 residues. CDR1 is KGHSY and CDR2 is FQNENV in the germline V gene. With V trimmed by 3 bases and J by 3 bases, 0 bases remained unmatched. The CDR3 nucleotides are TGTGCCAGCAGCCAGGACAGGGACTATGGCTACACCTTC. Translating gives CASSQDRDYGYTF.